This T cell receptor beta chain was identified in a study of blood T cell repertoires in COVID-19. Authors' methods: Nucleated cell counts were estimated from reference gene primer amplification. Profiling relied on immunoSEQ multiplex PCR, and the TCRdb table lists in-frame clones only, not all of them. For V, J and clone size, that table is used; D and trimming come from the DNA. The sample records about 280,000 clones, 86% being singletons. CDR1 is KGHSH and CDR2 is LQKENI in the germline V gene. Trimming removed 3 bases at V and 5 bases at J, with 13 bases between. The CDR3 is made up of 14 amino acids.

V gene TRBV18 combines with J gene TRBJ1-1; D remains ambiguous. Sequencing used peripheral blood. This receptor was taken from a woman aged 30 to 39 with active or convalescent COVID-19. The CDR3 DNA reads TGTGCCAGCTCACCGCGGGCCTCGGTTACTGAAGCTTTCTTT. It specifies CASSPRASVTEAFF.